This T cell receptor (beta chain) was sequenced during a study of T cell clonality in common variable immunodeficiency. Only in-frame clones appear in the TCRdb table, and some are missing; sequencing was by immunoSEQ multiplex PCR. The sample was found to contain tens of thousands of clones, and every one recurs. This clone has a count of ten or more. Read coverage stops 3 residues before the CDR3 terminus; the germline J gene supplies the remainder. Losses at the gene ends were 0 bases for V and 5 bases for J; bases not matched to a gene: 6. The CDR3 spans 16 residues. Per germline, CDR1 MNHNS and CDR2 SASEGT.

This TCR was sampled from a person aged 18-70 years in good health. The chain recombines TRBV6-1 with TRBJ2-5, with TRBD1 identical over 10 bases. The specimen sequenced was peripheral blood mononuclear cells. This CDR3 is CASSEATGTGEETQYF. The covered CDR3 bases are TGTGCCAGCAGTGAAGCTACCGGGACAGGGGAGGAGACC.